These T cell receptor beta chains were read from a single sample in a study of CD8+ T cells in alopecia areata. Using immunoSEQ multiplex PCR, the repertoire was profiled, and TCRdb retains in-frame clones only, with some absent. This table has roughly 120,000 clones, 53% appearing once. The material was CD4+ T cells sorted from blood, obtained at week 4, from a patient treated with tofacitinib. These receptors all stem from a human donor with alopecia areata. The CDR3 runs from the conserved cysteine through the conserved F or W. The D gene is left open where the match is weak. The listing skips clone size in some rows; elsewhere it reads once, few, many or a size class.

j_call v_call clone_size d_call cdr3_aa cdr3_nt
TRBJ2-3 TRBV7-9 - - CASSLGRGSDTQYF TGTGCCAGCAGCTTAGGAAGGGGATCGGATACGCAGTATTTT
TRBJ2-1 TRBV29-1 - TRBD2 CSAPLAGVGNEQFF TGCAGCGCCCCACTAGCGGGAGTCGGGAATGAGCAGTTCTTC
TRBJ2-1 TRBV30 - - CAWSRGANSYNEQFF TGTGCCTGGAGCCGCGGGGCTAATTCCTACAATGAGCAGTTCTTC
TRBJ1-1 TRBV30 - - CAWSSTVEAFF TGTGCCTGGAGTTCGACGGTTGAAGCTTTCTTT
TRBJ1-3 TRBV20-1 - TRBD1 CSASQGADIYF TGCAGTGCTTCACAGGGGGCAGACATATATTTT
TRBJ2-3 TRBV5-1 few - CASSGVVLDTQYF TGCGCCAGCAGCGGAGTAGTGCTAGATACGCAGTATTTT
TRBJ2-7 TRBV29-1 - - CSVESRLADEQYF TGCAGCGTTGAATCGAGGCTTGCGGACGAGCAGTACTTC
TRBJ1-1 TRBV6-6 few - CASSLQGLAEAFF TGTGCCAGCAGCTTGCAGGGGTTGGCTGAAGCTTTCTTT
TRBJ1-5 TRBV27 - - CASSPFGLDNQPQHF TGTGCCAGCAGTCCCTTTGGACTGGATAATCAGCCCCAGCATTTT
TRBJ2-1 TRBV5-1 - - CASSDYNEQFF TGCGCCAGCAGCGACTACAATGAGCAGTTCTTC
TRBJ2-1 TRBV7-2 - TRBD2 CASSLAGLAGGSYNEQFF TGTGCCAGCAGCTTAGCGGGACTAGCGGGAGGGTCATACAATGAGCAGTTCTTC
TRBJ1-1 TRBV30 - - CAWRGGGGTEAFF TGTGCCTGGAGGGGGGGAGGAGGTACTGAAGCTTTCTTT
TRBJ2-3 TRBV29-1 - - CSVEEGGQPDTQYF TGCAGCGTTGAGGAGGGGGGCCAGCCAGATACGCAGTATTTT
TRBJ2-5 TRBV2 - - CASSVERTASETQYF TGTGCCAGCAGTGTGGAACGGACAGCCTCGGAGACCCAGTACTTC
TRBJ2-1 TRBV7-7 - - CASSLGTGAGNEQFF TGTGCTAGCAGCTTAGGGACCGGGGCCGGGAATGAGCAGTTCTTC
TRBJ1-2 TRBV2 - - CASSEDLYGYTF TGTGCCAGCAGTGAGGACCTCTATGGCTACACCTTC
TRBJ1-2 TRBV7-2 - TRBD1 CASSPAGQGRIYGYTF TGTGCCAGCAGCCCCGCCGGACAGGGGAGGATCTATGGCTACACCTTC
TRBJ1-5 TRBV6-1 few - CASSAIQGYNQPQHF TGTGCCAGCAGTGCAATACAGGGATACAATCAGCCCCAGCATTTT
TRBJ2-7 TRBV9 - TRBD1 CASSSKDRAGEQYF TGTGCCAGCAGCTCAAAGGACAGGGCGGGAGAGCAGTACTTC
TRBJ2-7 TRBV2 - - CASSDGGSYEQYF TGTGCCAGCAGTGACGGCGGTTCCTACGAGCAGTACTTC
TRBJ2-7 TRBV6-5 - - CASSSNPYEQYF TGTGCCAGCAGTTCCAACCCCTACGAGCAGTACTTC
TRBJ2-5 TRBV12-5 - - CASGETQYF TGTGCTAGTGGGGAGACCCAGTACTTC
TRBJ2-3 TRBV7-9 - - CASSSGQSQYF TGTGCCAGCAGCTCCGGACAGTCCCAGTATTTT
TRBJ1-2 TRBV12-5 - - CASGLVPYGYTF TGTGCTAGTGGTTTGGTACCCTATGGCTACACCTTC
TRBJ1-3 TRBV29-1 few - CSVDGQNSGNTIYF TGCAGCGTTGACGGCCAGAACTCTGGAAACACCATATATTTT
TRBJ2-7 TRBV5-1 - - CASSLRQTVRAGKQYF TGCGCCAGCAGCCTCCGACAAACTGTCCGGGCCGGGAAGCAGTACTTC
TRBJ2-3 TRBV29-1 - TRBD2 CSVARLAADTQYF TGCAGCGTTGCGAGACTAGCCGCAGATACGCAGTATTTT
TRBJ1-5 TRBV4-1 - - CASSQVALTGQPQHF TGCGCCAGCAGCCAAGTGGCCCTCACAGGTCAGCCCCAGCATTTT
TRBJ2-7 TRBV2 - - CASTFGGGRSYEQYF TGTGCCAGCACGTTCGGGGGAGGCCGCTCCTACGAGCAGTACTTC
TRBJ1-2 TRBV29-1 - TRBD1 CSVGETGAGGYTF TGCAGCGTTGGTGAGACAGGGGCTGGTGGCTACACCTTC